A single sample gave rise to the 26 T cell receptor beta chains below, sequenced in a study of CD8 T cells in ankylosing spondylitis. Whole-study findings and limits: What appeared characteristic of ankylosing spondylitis blood was a TCR beta motif of several highly homologous variants.

One entry per CDR3 protein, called by TCRdb with MiXCR from the 5' RACE reads. The sample lists some 700,000 distinct CDR3 sequences; under 20% were seen once. Which antigens these TCRs recognize remains unknown. Sequenced: blood, either unsorted or a sorted T cell fraction (not recorded which). The receptors shown here come from a male donor with ankylosing spondylitis.

The chain joins TRBV12-3 or TRBV12-4 to TRBJ2-3; D not certain. V lost 7 bases and J lost 2, with 13 bases in between. This CDR3 contains 14 residues. CDR3 DNA: TGTGCCAGCAACCGGGCCCCCTCCACAGATACGCAGTATTTT. Protein sequence: CASNRAPSTDTQYF.

V gene TRBV29-1 combines with J gene TRBJ1-1, with D hard to call. The CDR3 sequence is 10 residues long. Germline lookup yields CDR1 SQVTM and CDR2 ANQGSEA. The chain's CDR3 is CGCLDTEAFF. The CDR3, as DNA: TGCGGATGTCTTGACACTGAAGCTTTCTTT.

The gene calls are TRBV18 and TRBJ2-1, with 9 bases identical to TRBD1. Germline CDR1 is KGHSH and CDR2 is LQKENI. The junction had 6 bases not matched to a gene; V was cut back by 3 bases and J by 0 bases. CDR3 length: 17 residues. CDR3 coding DNA: TGTGCCAGCTCACCCTTGGGACAGGGCGTCTCCTACAATGAGCAGTTCTTC. As protein: CASSPLGQGVSYNEQFF.

This clonotype has a handful of counts. The chain employs TRBV5-5 and TRBJ1-1; unclear D gene. The V and J ends lost 4 bases and 3 bases respectively, with 19 bases between them. Looked up from germline, CDR1 is SGHKS and CDR2 is YYEKEE (reference sequence). The CDR3 extends over 16 amino acids. In DNA, the CDR3 is TGTGCCAGCAGCCGGTGGACTCGGTCCCAGGACACTGAAGCTTTCTTT. This encodes CASSRWTRSQDTEAFF.

A remark on this clonotype: This clone may be a read error of a much larger clone one base away. The rearrangement joins TRBV20-1 to TRBJ1-1, with 7 bases identical to TRBD1. This CDR3 is built from 15 residues. Germline V gives CDR1 DFQATT, CDR2 SNEGSKA (reference sequence). Here the CDR3 DNA reads TGCTGTTCCCGGAAGGAGGACAGGCCGAACACTGAAGCTTTCTTT. It specifies CCSRKEDRPNTEAFF.

In its sample, this clonotype was seen a few times. The chain carries TRBV4-2 and TRBJ2-2; 10 bases are a match to TRBD2. The CDR3 consists of 18 residues. Germline-derived CDR1 and CDR2 are LGHNA and YNFKEQ. V was clipped by 0 bases and J by 4 bases; unmatched bases: 8. In DNA, the CDR3 is TGTGCCAGCAGCCAAGATCCTAGTAGCGGGAGGCCCACCGGGGAGCTGTTTTTT. Its protein is CASSQDPSSGRPTGELFF.

In its sample, this clonotype was seen a few times. The chain combines TRBV29-1 with TRBJ1-1; D call uncertain. CDR1 is SQVTM and CDR2 is ANQGSEA in the germline V gene. Trimming took 3 bases from V and 8 from J, leaving 10 bases between them. The CDR3 covers 11 residues. The CDR3 region has the DNA TGCAGCGTTGAGATCGTGGCCGAAGCTTTCTTT. This translates into CSVEIVAEAFF.

The sample holds many counts of this clonotype. The rearrangement links TRBV7-3 to TRBJ2-2; D is perhaps TRBD1 or TRBD2 (5 bases each). V was cut by 5 bases and J by 2 bases, with 12 bases left in between. This CDR3 has 15 residues. CDR1 and CDR2 from the germline V gene are SGHTA and FQGTGA. DNA of the CDR3: TGTGCCAGCAGCCTATCCGGGACCAACACCGGGGAGCTGTTTTTT. Translated: CASSLSGTNTGELFF. The complete variable domain, with remaining parts taken from reference TRBV7-3 and TRBJ2-2, reads GAGVSQTPSNKVTEKGKYVELRCDPISGHTALYWYRQSLGQGPEFLIYFQGTGAADDSGLPNDRFFAVRPEGSVSTLKIQRTERGDSAVYLCASSLSGTNTGELFFGEGSRLTVL.

The CDR3 nucleotides are TGTGCCAGCAGTTTAGCGTCCGGGGGTCAGGGTGAAGCTTTCTTT. Amino acids: CASSLASGGQGEAFF. This rearrangement joins TRBV12-3 or TRBV12-4 to TRBJ1-1; possibly TRBD1 for D (5 bases). The CDR3 has 15 amino acids. Trimming shortened V by 0 bases and J by 7 bases, and 15 bases separated the two germline ends.

The chain links TRBV11-3 to TRBJ2-2; no clear D. V lost 0 bases, J lost 2 bases, and 7 bases lay in between. This CDR3 spans 15 amino acids. From germline, CDR1 is SGHNT and CDR2 YENEEA. The CDR3 coding sequence is TGTGCCAGCAGCTTAGACAGCCTTAACACCGGGGAGCTGTTTTTT. Residues: CASSLDSLNTGELFF.

This clonotype occurred a few times. V gene TRBV4-1 combines with J gene TRBJ1-1; a possible D gene is TRBD1 (5 bases). This CDR3 contains 15 residues. V shed 1 base and J shed 1 base, with 10 bases lying between them. CDR1 and CDR2 (germline): MGHRA, YSYEKL. The DNA for the CDR3 is TGCGCCAGCAGCCAAGGGGCAGGGAGGAACACTGAAGCTTTCTTT. Translating it yields CASSQGAGRNTEAFF.

V and J are TRBV28 and TRBJ2-7; D tentatively reads TRBD1 or TRBD2 (6 bases each). The CDR3 spans 14 residues. The germline V and J ends were trimmed by 2 bases and 3 bases, with 11 bases remaining between them. In germline, CDR1 is MDHEN, CDR2 SYDVKM. CDR3 in amino acids: CASSLARDIYEQYF. The DNA for the CDR3 is TGTGCCAGCAGTTTAGCGCGGGACATCTACGAGCAGTACTTC. Supplemented by reference TRBV28 and TRBJ2-7, the full variable domain reads DVKVTQSSRYLVKRTGEKVFLECVQDMDHENMFWYRQDPGLGLRLIYFSYDVKMKEKGDIPEGYSVSREKKERFSLILESASTNQTSMYLCASSLARDIYEQYFGPGTRLTVT.

V and J are TRBV12-3 or TRBV12-4 and TRBJ2-5; D might be TRBD2 (6 bases). The CDR3 loop spans 15 amino acids. Trimming took 2 bases from V and 2 from J, leaving 12 bases between them. This chain's CDR3 is CASSLRGLAQETQYF. The DNA of the CDR3 is TGTGCCAGCAGTTTAAGGGGCCTAGCGCAAGAGACCCAGTACTTC.

This clonotype has a handful of counts. The V and J genes are TRBV12-3 or TRBV12-4 and TRBJ2-7, with D possibly being TRBD1 (6 bases). Trimming removed 7 bases at V and 7 bases at J, with 17 bases between. The CDR3 is 13 amino acids. DNA of the CDR3: TGTGCCAGCACCGTGGGGGCGGTAAGAGAGCAGTACTTC. Its translation is CASTVGAVREQYF.

This chain connects TRBV19 to TRBJ2-1; TRBD2 agrees at 9 bases. The CDR3 spans 19 residues. With V trimmed by 5 bases and J by 2 bases, 16 bases remained unmatched. CDR1 is LNHDA and CDR2 is SQIVND in the germline V gene (reference sequence). CDR3 region: CASSSPSGAGWGTYNEQFF. The DNA for the CDR3 is TGTGCCAGTAGTTCTCCTAGCGGGGCCGGATGGGGTACCTACAATGAGCAGTTCTTC.

V is TRBV2 and J is TRBJ2-5; 7 bases fit TRBD1. CDR1 and CDR2 (germline): SNHLY, FYNNEI. CDR3 length: 15 amino acids. After removal of 6 bases from V and 5 bases from J, the junction contained 12 bases not matched to a gene. The CDR3 loop reads CASRGPGGRGETQYF. DNA of the CDR3: TGTGCCAGCAGGGGACCCGGTGGCAGGGGGGAGACCCAGTACTTC.

This clonotype showed up just a few times. The CDR3 reads CASSLRQGSSMDEQFF. As DNA, the CDR3 is TGTGCCAGCAGTTTAAGACAGGGAAGTAGTATGGATGAGCAGTTCTTC. This chain uses TRBV27 with TRBJ2-1; 7 bases are a match to TRBD1. Germline CDR1 MNHEY, CDR2 SMNVEV (reference sequence). CDR3 length: 16 amino acids. Trimming took 2 bases from V and 8 from J; bases not matched to a gene: 12.

This clonotype was counted a few times. V is TRBV20-1 and J is TRBJ2-5; 9 nucleotides agree with TRBD2. Germline lookup yields CDR1 DFQATT and CDR2 SNEGSKA (reference sequence). Trimming removed 3 bases from V and 3 bases from J; junction bases left unmatched: 2. The CDR3 totals 13 residues. The CDR3 DNA is TGCAGTGCTAGGGCGGGAGGGGAAGAGACCCAGTACTTC. This sequence encodes CSARAGGEETQYF.

This clonotype was observed a few times. J is TRBJ1-5 and V is TRBV20-1; no clear D. The CDR3 consists of 15 residues. Per the germline V gene, CDR1 is DFQATT and CDR2 is SNEGSKA (reference sequence). V dropped 3 bases and J dropped 2 bases, with 14 bases sitting between them. CDR3 amino acids: CSASETGMGNQPQHF. CDR3 bases: TGCAGTGCTAGCGAGACTGGGATGGGCAATCAGCCCCAGCATTTT.

The chain employs TRBV6-2 or TRBV6-3 and TRBJ2-2, with TRBD2 matching 10 bases. The CDR3 length is 15 residues. CDR1 and CDR2 (germline): MNHEY, SVGEGT. Unmatched junction bases numbered 8, after V lost 6 bases and J lost 7 bases. The CDR3 protein is CASSLSGGNLGELFF. The CDR3 nucleotides read TGTGCCAGCAGCCTTAGCGGGGGGAACCTCGGGGAGCTGTTTTTT.

There are a few counts of this clonotype. The genes are TRBV28 and TRBJ2-3; D ambiguous. The CDR3 is 14 amino acids. V lost 7 bases to trimming and J lost 5 bases, with 16 bases between them. Germline-derived CDR1 and CDR2 are MDHEN and SYDVKM. CDR3: CASTTNWAEDTQYF. In DNA form, the CDR3 reads TGTGCCAGCACCACGAATTGGGCGGAAGATACGCAGTATTTT.

This clonotype was counted only a few times. The chain couples TRBV4-2 to TRBJ2-1; tentative D call: TRBD2 (5 bases). CDR3 length: 13 residues. Germline-derived CDR1 and CDR2 are LGHNA and YNFKEQ. The germline V and J ends were trimmed by 4 bases and 7 bases, with 11 bases remaining between them. For the CDR3, the DNA is TGTGCCAGCAGCCCAGCGGAGAGGAATGAGCAGTTCTTC. Amino acid sequence: CASSPAERNEQFF.

This clonotype turned up a few times. This chain uses TRBV12-3 or TRBV12-4 with TRBJ2-5; 7 bases match TRBD2. The CDR3 spans 14 residues. V was clipped by 6 bases and J by 5 bases; unmatched bases: 9. The CDR3 DNA reads TGTGCCAGCAGCCGGACTAGTGGGCGGGAGACCCAGTACTTC. Translation gives CASSRTSGRETQYF.

The genes are TRBV5-6 and TRBJ2-3; D possibly uses TRBD1 or TRBD2 (5 bases each). Trimming removed 5 bases from V and 11 bases from J, with 12 bases in between. Germline values: CDR1 SGHDT, CDR2 YYEEEE. There are 11 residues in the CDR3. As DNA, the CDR3 is TGTGCCAGCAGTTCCGGGACCCGGCAGTATTTT. Its translation: CASSSGTRQYF.

The chain is built from TRBV4-3 and TRBJ2-5; D gene uncertain. Germline V gene lookup returns CDR1 LGHNA and CDR2 YSLEER. Trimming stripped 0 bases from V and 2 bases from J, with 7 bases between. The CDR3 contains 14 residues. CDR3 bases: TGCGCCAGCAGCCAAGACTCCCTACAAGAGACCCAGTACTTC. Translation gives CASSQDSLQETQYF.

CDR3 sequence reads: CASSGQGQARNQPQHF. The CDR3 coding sequence is TGTGCCAGCAGCGGACAGGGACAGGCTCGCAATCAGCCCCAGCATTTT. The V gene is TRBV5-5, the J gene TRBJ1-5; 8 bases line up with TRBD1. The CDR3 loop spans 16 amino acids. V lost 4 bases and J lost 2; bases outside the gene matches: 8. Germline CDR1 reads SGHKS; CDR2 reads YYEKEE (reference sequence).